The following is a TCR beta chain sequence with its context. The antigen is not known. For the second PCR, which ran for about 6 to 12 cycles, a sample-barcoded 5' primer and a J-beta primer mix were used. Using its own MiXCR run on the 5' RACE reads, TCRdb lists one record per CDR3 protein. The sample has 1.6 million or so distinct CDR3 sequences; roughly a third are singletons. This record belongs to a study of blood T cells in healthy people across ages. The germline V gene encodes CDR1 SGHRS and CDR2 YFSETQ. CDR3 length: 13 amino acids. Between the trimmed V and J ends, which lost 1 base and 10 bases, there was a span of 13 bases. Each sample gave at least 7 million isolated PBMCs. Findings and limits, study-wide: Total diversity from one million sequenced T cells was likely underestimated. Getting older went along with TCR beta diversity per million T cells dropping roughly linearly.

The clonotype originates from a woman aged 25 to 39 in good health. V is TRBV5-1 and J is TRBJ2-3; weak D call: TRBD2 (6 bases). Sequencing was carried out using blood. CDR3 loop: CASSLPGADPQYF. The CDR3 bases are TGCGCCAGCAGCTTGCCGGGAGCTGATCCGCAGTATTTT.